This T cell receptor beta chain was found in a study of neurological immune-mediated disorders. It was by 5'RACE with 10-nucleotide random UMIs that the cDNA was made. Via MiXCR, TCRdb re-called the 5' RACE reads, giving one row per CDR3 protein. The sample contains tens of thousands of distinct CDR3 sequences, 3.8% of which appear only once. V dropped 4 bases and J dropped 8; count of bases not matched to a gene: 12. Germline loops: CDR1 MGHDK, CDR2 SYGVNS. This CDR3 contains 16 residues. The genes are TRBV25-1 and TRBJ2-1, with 9 bases aligning to TRBD1. This TCR was recovered from a man aged 55-75 years with multiple sclerosis. Material for sequencing was PBMCs. DNA for the CDR3: TGTGCCAGCAGTGCATATCCGGGACAGGGTATCTATGAGCAGTTCTTC. Translating it yields CASSAYPGQGIYEQFF.